Presented here are 2 T cell receptor beta chains from one specimen sequenced in a study of shared clonotypes between healthy human individuals (dated by TCRdb to about 2020). Library prep was done by the immunoSEQ multiplex PCR assay. TCRdb provides this immuneACCESS table in a form limited to in-frame rearrangements. Some clones are lacking; in checked studies, under half of them reflect an unresolved V gene, and why the rest are absent is not known. A total of hundreds of thousands of clones appear in this sample, around 73% of them only once. The ten largest clones take up around 2% of the sample. Input material: memory CD4+ T cells sorted from blood. The cell subset or site label, read with the paper, signifies: CD45RA-negative fraction. The receptors here all came from a woman between 25 and 40 years old in good health.

The chain carries TRBV27 and TRBJ1-1, with TRBD1 matching over 10 bases. The CDR3 sequence is 14 residues long. Germline CDR1 reads MNHEY; CDR2 reads SMNVEV (reference sequence). V shed 4 bases and J 14 bases; nucleotides not matched to a gene: 13. CDR3 in amino acids: CASSYSRFDRGQFF. CDR3 coding DNA: TGTGCCAGCAGTTACTCCCGCTTCGACAGGGGGCAATTCTTT.

With respect to this clone: This may come from a read error, since a much larger clone is one base off. In DNA, the CDR3 is TGTGCCAGCAGCCGACAGGGGAACACTGAAGCTTTCTTT. Its translation is CASSRQGNTEAFF. The rearrangement uses TRBV7-2 and TRBJ1-1; TRBD1 matches 7 bases. V was pared by 5 bases and J by 1 base, with 1 base of the junction left unmatched. The CDR3 sequence is 13 residues long. The germline V gene has CDR1 SGHTA and CDR2 FQGNSA.